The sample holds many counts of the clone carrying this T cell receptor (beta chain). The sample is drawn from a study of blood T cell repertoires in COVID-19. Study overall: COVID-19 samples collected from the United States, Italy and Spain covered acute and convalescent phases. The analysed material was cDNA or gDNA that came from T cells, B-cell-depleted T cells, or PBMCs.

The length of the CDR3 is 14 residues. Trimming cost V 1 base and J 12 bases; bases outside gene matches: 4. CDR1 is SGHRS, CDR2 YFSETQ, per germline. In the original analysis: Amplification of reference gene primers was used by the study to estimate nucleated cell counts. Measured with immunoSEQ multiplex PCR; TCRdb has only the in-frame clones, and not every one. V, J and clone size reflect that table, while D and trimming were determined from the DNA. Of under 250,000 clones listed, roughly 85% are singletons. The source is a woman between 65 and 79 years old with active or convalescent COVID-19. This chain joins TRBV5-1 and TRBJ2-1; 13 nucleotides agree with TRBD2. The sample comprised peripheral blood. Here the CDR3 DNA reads TGCGCCAGCAGCTTGCCTAGACTAGCGGGAGGGCAGTTCTTC. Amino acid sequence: CASSLPRLAGGQFF. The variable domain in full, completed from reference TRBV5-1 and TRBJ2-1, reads KAGVTQTPRYLIKTRGQQVTLSCSPISGHRSVSWYQQTPGQGLQFLFEYFSETQRNKGNFPGRFSGRQFSNSRSEMNVSTLELGDSALYLCASSLPRLAGGQFFGPGTRLTVL.